This T cell receptor beta chain was identified during a study of blood T cell repertoires in COVID-19 (TCRdb year 2020). General notes on the study: The collaborator samples originated in the United States, Italy and Spain and spanned the acute and convalescent phases of COVID-19. Samples came from the ongoing ImmuneRACE study (first 160 participants) plus 1,254 subjects from 6 global collaborators. Sample metadata almost always included a de-identified subject ID, COVID-19 status, age in years and sex. The prospective study material was composed of cDNA or gDNA derived from T cells, B-cell-depleted T cells, or PBMCs. Deeply sampled blood TCRbeta repertoires from subjects exposed to, actively infected with, or recovered from COVID-19 were included in the dataset. The repertoires were made available in a free public database intended to serve as a resource for research on the immune response to SARS-CoV-2. Where HLA class I and class II types were available, the types were taken from metadata supplied by the sample provider, not from assay-based typing. What the study reported, not specific to this receptor: The quantity of clinical and demographic metadata differed by source and by participant and was supplied without curation.

CDR3 length: 16 amino acids, cysteine to phenylalanine. Of all the DNA, just the CDR3 is kept, 48 bases in frame from base 1. Looking up the germline V gene (reference sequence) yields CDR1 MNHEY and CDR2 SMNVEV. V was cut back by 6 bases and J by 3 bases, leaving a gap of 17 bases between them. Whole blood was collected in K2EDTA tubes by collaborating institutions according to the institutions' own protocols. For TCRbeta analysis, collaborator samples were shipped as frozen whole blood, as isolated PBMCs, or as DNA extracted from either sample type. TCRbeta CDR3 regions were amplified from genomic DNA using the immunoSEQ Assay, a bias-controlled multiplex PCR. Under the source paper's analysis protocol: The number of nucleated cells in each sample was estimated by amplification of reference gene primers within the assay. To quantify the absolute abundance of each unique TCRbeta CDR3 rearrangement, sequence reads were collapsed and filtered. For each sample, productive Simpson clonality was calculated by taking the square root of Simpson's diversity index across productive rearrangements. As stored in TCRdb, this immuneACCESS dataset retains in-frame rearrangements with V and J assigned. A fraction of the clones does not appear; measured against another copy, unresolved V genes explain less than half of the discrepancy, and the remainder lacks a known reason. Clone size and the V and J calls come from that table; the DNA yielded D and trimming. In all, the sample holds tens of thousands of clones, and around 80% of those were seen once. The ten top clones hold about 11% of the sample.

With regard to this clone: The antigen it recognizes is unknown. No qualities accompany the bases; no much larger clone lies one base away.

The material sequenced was peripheral blood. This receptor was identified in a man aged 65-85 years with acute or convalescent COVID-19. Recombination linked TRBV27 to TRBJ2-2, with a weak D call of TRBD1 (6 bases match). The sequenced DNA: TGTGCCAGCAGCCTCAAAGGGGGAACGTACACCGGGGAGCTGTTTTTT. This is translated as CASSLKGGTYTGELFF.